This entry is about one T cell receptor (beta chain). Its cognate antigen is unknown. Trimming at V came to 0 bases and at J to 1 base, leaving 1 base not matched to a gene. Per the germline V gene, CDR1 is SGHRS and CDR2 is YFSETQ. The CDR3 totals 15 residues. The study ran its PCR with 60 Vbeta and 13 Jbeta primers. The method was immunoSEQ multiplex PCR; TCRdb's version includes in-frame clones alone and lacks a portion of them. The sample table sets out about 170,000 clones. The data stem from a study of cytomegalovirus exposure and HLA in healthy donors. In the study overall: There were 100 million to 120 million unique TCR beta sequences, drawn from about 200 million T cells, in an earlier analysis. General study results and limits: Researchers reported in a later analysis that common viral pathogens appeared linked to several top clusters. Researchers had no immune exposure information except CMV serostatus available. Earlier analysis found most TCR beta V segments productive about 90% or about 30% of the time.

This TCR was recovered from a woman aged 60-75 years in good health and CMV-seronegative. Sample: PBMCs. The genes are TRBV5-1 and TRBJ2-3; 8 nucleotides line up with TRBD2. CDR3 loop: CASSLETSGTDTQYF. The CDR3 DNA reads TGCGCCAGCAGCTTGGAGACTAGCGGCACAGATACGCAGTATTTT. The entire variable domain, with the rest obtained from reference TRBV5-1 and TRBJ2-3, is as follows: KAGVTQTPRYLIKTRGQQVTLSCSPISGHRSVSWYQQTPGQGLQFLFEYFSETQRNKGNFPGRFSGRQFSNSRSEMNVSTLELGDSALYLCASSLETSGTDTQYFGPGTRLTVL.